The 18 T cell receptor beta chains below were found in one sample sequenced in a study of graft-versus-host responses after intestinal transplantation. Measured with immunoSEQ multiplex PCR; TCRdb has only the in-frame clones, and not every one. The sample shows more than 75,000 clones, around 93% of them seen only once. Their cognate antigens are unknown. Specimen: unstimulated CD4+ T cells sorted from spleen or lymph node cells, collected before transplant. The origin of the receptors is a human donor who was the organ donor for an intestinal transplant.

The J gene is TRBJ2-1, the V gene TRBV11-3; D remains ambiguous. V lost 3 bases, J lost 6 bases, and 9 bases lay in between. The CDR3 is 13 amino acids. Germline values: CDR1 SGHNT, CDR2 YENEEA. The CDR3 nucleotides read TGTGCCAGCAGCTTTACAGCTTCCAATGAGCAGTTCTTC. Encoded protein: CASSFTASNEQFF. The full variable domain, its missing parts supplied by reference TRBV11-3 and TRBJ2-1, is EAGVVQSPRYKIIEKKQPVAFWCNPISGHNTLYWYLQNLGQGPELLIRYENEEAVDDSQLPKDRFSAERLKGVDSTLKIQPAELGDSAVYLCASSFTASNEQFFGPGTRLTVL.

The rearrangement links TRBV2 to TRBJ2-7; tentatively, D is TRBD2 (5 bases). Germline CDR1 reads SNHLY; CDR2 reads FYNNEI. The V end lost 7 bases, the J end lost 2 bases, and 18 bases lay between the germline ends. The CDR3 consists of 15 residues. The DNA for the CDR3 is TGTGCCAGCACCCGCTTGTCTAGCAGGACCTACGAGCAGTACTTC. Its translation is CASTRLSSRTYEQYF.

The chain combines TRBV20-1 with TRBJ1-1; D perhaps matches TRBD1 (6 bases). CDR1 and CDR2 (germline): DFQATT, SNEGSKA (reference sequence). CDR3 length: 11 amino acids. The CDR3 loop is CKTGLNTEAFF. CDR3 DNA sequence: TGCAAGACAGGTTTGAACACTGAAGCTTTCTTT.

V is TRBV10-3 and J is TRBJ2-3, with D possibly TRBD2 on 5 matching bases. This CDR3 has 13 amino acids. V lost 9 bases and J lost 5, with 15 bases in between. The germline V gene has CDR1 ENHRY and CDR2 SYGVKD. CDR3 sequence (DNA): TGTGCCATTACCGACCGCGAGGGAGATACGCAGTATTTT. Protein product: CAITDREGDTQYF.

This clone was seen more than once but under ten times. The chain is built from TRBV9 and TRBJ2-2; D is perhaps TRBD1 (6 bases). This CDR3 has 13 amino acids. The ends were cut back, 5 bases at V and 6 bases at J, with 11 bases in the middle. Germline values: CDR1 SGDLS, CDR2 YYNGEE. CDR3 DNA sequence: TGTGCCAGCAGGCGACAGGACGCCGGGGAGCTGTTTTTT. Amino acid sequence: CASRRQDAGELFF.

This chain uses TRBV13 with TRBJ2-2; 12 bases fit TRBD1. The length of the CDR3 is 17 residues. V was pared by 5 bases and J by 7 bases, with 11 bases of the junction left unmatched. Germline V gives CDR1 PRHDT, CDR2 FYEKMQ (reference sequence). CDR3 DNA: TGTGCCAGCAGCACCCACCCGGGACAGGGGGCGGACGGGGAGCTGTTTTTT. It translates to CASSTHPGQGADGELFF.

J is TRBJ1-3 and V is TRBV6-1; TRBD1 matches at 7 bases. The CDR3 has 14 amino acids. V was clipped by 5 bases and J by 0 bases; unmatched bases: 1. The germline V gene encodes CDR1 MNHNS and CDR2 SASEGT. CDR3 sequence: CASSRTGSGNTIYF. In nucleotides, the CDR3 is TGTGCCAGCAGTCGGACAGGCTCTGGAAACACCATATATTTT.

The V and J genes are TRBV19 and TRBJ1-6, with D unresolved. Between the trimmed V and J ends, which lost 2 bases and 0 bases, there was a span of 14 bases. This CDR3 has 18 amino acids. CDR1 and CDR2 (germline): LNHDA, SQIVND (reference sequence). The CDR3 sequence: CASSITEAGSSYNSPLHF. CDR3 DNA sequence: TGTGCCAGTAGTATAACGGAGGCTGGGAGCTCCTATAATTCACCCCTCCACTTT.

CDR3 region: CSVGAGIDSYNEQFF. CDR3 coding DNA: TGCAGCGTTGGGGCGGGCATAGACTCCTACAATGAGCAGTTCTTC. V is TRBV29-1 and J is TRBJ2-1, with TRBD2 as a possible D gene (5 bases). Looked up from germline, CDR1 is SQVTM and CDR2 is ANQGSEA. The germline V and J ends were trimmed by 4 bases and 0 bases, with 13 bases remaining between them. CDR3 length equals 15 residues.

The count of this clone is one. The J gene is TRBJ2-5, the V gene TRBV6-1, with TRBD2 matching 7 bases. The CDR3 loop spans 14 amino acids. V shed 10 bases, J shed 7 bases, and the junction held 15 bases outside the gene matches. In germline, CDR1 is MNHNS, CDR2 SASEGT. CDR3: CATSGLAVLGTQYF. CDR3 DNA: TGTGCCACTTCCGGGCTAGCGGTGCTTGGGACCCAGTACTTC.

The chain couples TRBV6-1 to TRBJ1-5, with D hard to call. V was pared by 4 bases and J by 0 bases, with 7 bases between. The CDR3 is made up of 14 amino acids. Per the germline V gene, CDR1 is MNHNS and CDR2 is SASEGT. This CDR3 is CASSVPVSNQPQHF. The CDR3, as DNA: TGTGCCAGCAGTGTCCCAGTTAGCAATCAGCCCCAGCATTTT.

The V call is TRBV5-3, the J call TRBJ2-7; 7 bases fit TRBD1. TRBV5-3 is given ORF status, its function remaining uncertain. The CDR3 runs 14 residues. V was pared by 6 bases and J by 7 bases, with 13 bases of the junction left unmatched. The CDR3 here is CARNRDSPLMEQYF. The DNA of the CDR3 is TGTGCCAGAAACCGGGACAGCCCTCTGATGGAGCAGTACTTC.

The chain carries TRBV6-5 and TRBJ2-7, with 12 bases aligning to TRBD2. The V gene end was trimmed by 4 bases and the J gene end by 5 bases; junction bases not matched to a gene: 6. The CDR3 has 15 residues. CDR1 is MNHEY, CDR2 SVGAGI, per germline. CDR3 protein: CASSSWTSGNDEQYF. The CDR3 nucleotides are TGTGCCAGCAGTTCCTGGACTAGCGGGAACGACGAGCAGTACTTC.

This clone was found a few times. The chain couples TRBV5-6 to TRBJ1-6; D not resolved. Germline V lookup: CDR1 SGHDT, CDR2 YYEEEE. Between the trimmed V and J ends, which lost 1 base and 0 bases, there was a span of 8 bases. The CDR3 has 16 amino acids. The CDR3 region has the DNA TGTGCCAGCAGCTTGTACGCGAGCTCCTATAATTCACCCCTCCACTTT. Translated, it gives CASSLYASSYNSPLHF.

This clone appeared a single time. This chain joins TRBV19 and TRBJ1-1; D is unclear. The CDR3 spans 11 residues. Trimming removed 8 bases at V and 6 bases at J, with 10 bases between. Germline CDR1 is LNHDA and CDR2 is SQIVND (reference sequence). This CDR3 reads CASSSVAEAFF. As DNA, the CDR3 is TGTGCCAGTTCATCGGTTGCTGAAGCTTTCTTT.

The chain links TRBV5-1 to TRBJ2-7, with 9 nucleotides matching TRBD1. V gave up 5 bases and J gave up 5 bases; unmatched junction bases: 11. CDR1 SGHRS and CDR2 YFSETQ come from the germline V gene. The length of the CDR3 is 15 residues. The CDR3 protein is CASSWTGTGYDEQYF. In DNA form, the CDR3 reads TGCGCCAGCAGTTGGACCGGGACAGGGTACGACGAGCAGTACTTC. Together with reference TRBV5-1 and TRBJ2-7, the CDR3 gives the full variable domain: KAGVTQTPRYLIKTRGQQVTLSCSPISGHRSVSWYQQTPGQGLQFLFEYFSETQRNKGNFPGRFSGRQFSNSRSEMNVSTLELGDSALYLCASSWTGTGYDEQYFGPGTRLTVT.

The chain recombines TRBV7-6 with TRBJ1-5; 9 bases match TRBD1. J gave up 7 bases and V 2 bases, and 6 bases lay outside the gene matches. This CDR3 has 15 amino acids. Germline loops: CDR1 SGHVS, CDR2 FNYEAQ. This CDR3 reads CASSLKDRGGQPQHF. DNA of the CDR3: TGTGCCAGCAGCTTAAAGGACAGGGGAGGGCAGCCCCAGCATTTT.

This rearrangement joins TRBV19 to TRBJ1-1; the match to TRBD1 covers 7 bases. This CDR3 contains 13 residues. Per germline, CDR1 LNHDA and CDR2 SQIVND (reference sequence). The V gene end was trimmed by 6 bases and the J gene end by 3 bases; junction bases not matched to a gene: 4. The CDR3 spells CASSDTGDTEAFF. The CDR3 nucleotides read TGTGCCAGTAGCGATACAGGGGACACTGAAGCTTTCTTT.